Following are 16 T cell receptor beta chains from one sample sequenced in a study of PD-1 blockade in classical Hodgkin lymphoma. Profiled with immunoSEQ multiplex PCR; TCRdb holds only in-frame clones, not every one. The table records more than 95,000 clones, roughly nine tenths of them present only once. The time point: cycle 4 day 1 (C4D1), after more than 5 weeks of nivolumab. Autologous stem cell transplantation was followed by relapse in every patient, and brentuximab vedotin exposure varied. The sample consisted of peripheral blood mononuclear cells (PBMCs), taken before the fourth cycle of nivolumab. All receptors derive from a human donor with classical Hodgkin lymphoma.

The chain has TRBV20-1 and TRBJ1-2; a possible D gene is TRBD1 (5 bases). CDR1 is DFQATT and CDR2 is SNEGSKA in the germline V gene (reference sequence). The CDR3 contains 10 residues. V lost 3 bases to trimming and J lost 14 bases, with 13 bases between them. CDR3 DNA: TGCAGTGCTAGCCGGGACGCCCGGACCTTC. Protein sequence: CSASRDARTF.

This clone was counted a single time. This sequence joins TRBV7-6 and TRBJ1-2; D remains unclear. Germline CDR1 and CDR2: SGHVS and FNYEAQ. This CDR3 has 15 amino acids. Trimming stripped 0 bases from V and 1 base from J, with 9 bases between. DNA for the CDR3: TGTGCCAGCAGCTTAGCTCCTGGGGTTAACTATGGCTACACCTTC. This codes for CASSLAPGVNYGYTF. Full variable domain (outside the CDR3, taken from reference TRBV7-6 and TRBJ1-2): GAGVSQSPRYKVTKRGQDVALRCDPISGHVSLYWYRQALGQGPEFLTYFNYEAQQDKSGLPNDRFSAERPEGSISTLTIQRTEQRDSAMYRCASSLAPGVNYGYTFGSGTRLTVV.

V gene TRBV5-4 combines with J gene TRBJ2-1; possible D gene TRBD2, 5 bases. This CDR3 has 14 residues. Trimming left V 4 bases short and J 1 base short, with 9 bases between. Per the germline V gene, CDR1 is SGHNT and CDR2 is YYREEE (reference sequence). The CDR3 loop reads CASSLGLSYNEQFF. CDR3 sequence (DNA): TGTGCCAGCAGCCTAGGACTGTCCTACAATGAGCAGTTCTTC. Supplemented by reference TRBV5-4 and TRBJ2-1, the full variable domain reads ETGVTQSPTHLIKTRGQQVTLRCSSQSGHNTVSWYQQALGQGPQFIFQYYREEENGRGNFPPRFSGLQFPNYSSELNVNALELDDSALYLCASSLGLSYNEQFFGPGTRLTVL.

V usage is TRBV2 and J usage is TRBJ1-1; D unclear. This CDR3 has 16 amino acids. Germline V gene lookup returns CDR1 SNHLY and CDR2 FYNNEI. Trimming took off 0 bases at V and 4 bases at J, with 15 bases between the two ends. The CDR3 loop is CASSEARVGLGTEAFF. In DNA form, the CDR3 reads TGTGCCAGCAGTGAAGCGAGGGTTGGGTTGGGCACTGAAGCTTTCTTT.

The J gene is TRBJ1-1, the V gene TRBV6-4; D might be TRBD1 (6 bases). The CDR3 has 13 residues. Trimming cost V 5 bases and J 1 base, with 8 bases left between them. Germline loops: CDR1 MRHNA, CDR2 SNTAGT. The CDR3 region is CASSLTGNTEAFF. CDR3 DNA: TGTGCCAGCAGTCTGACAGGGAACACTGAAGCTTTCTTT.

This chain connects TRBV6-1 to TRBJ1-3; D call uncertain. The germline V and J ends were trimmed by 2 bases and 6 bases, with 8 bases remaining between them. CDR1 is MNHNS, CDR2 SASEGT, per germline. CDR3 size: 13 residues. In DNA form, the CDR3 reads TGTGCCAGCAGTGAACAGACACTAAACACCATATATTTT. Its protein product is CASSEQTLNTIYF.

This sequence joins TRBV13 and TRBJ1-1; 9 bases map to TRBD1. Germline lookup yields CDR1 PRHDT and CDR2 FYEKMQ (reference sequence). V lost 5 bases to trimming and J lost 1 base; unmatched junction nucleotides: 5. CDR3 length: 15 residues. The CDR3 protein is CASSPPGQGNTEAFF. CDR3 coding DNA: TGTGCCAGCAGCCCCCCGGGACAGGGGAACACTGAAGCTTTCTTT.

The gene calls are TRBV5-8 and TRBJ2-4; TRBD1 might be the D (6 bases). This CDR3 has 15 residues. Germline V gene data show CDR1 as SGHTS and CDR2 as YDEGEE. V lost 2 bases to trimming and J lost 0 bases, with 9 bases between them. CDR3 in amino acids: CASSLNRVAKNIQYF. In DNA form, the CDR3 reads TGTGCCAGCAGCTTAAACAGGGTAGCCAAAAACATTCAGTACTTC.

This clone appeared a single time. This chain links TRBV7-2 with TRBJ2-1; the D gene is possibly TRBD2 (6 bases). The CDR3 has 14 residues. Germline V lookup: CDR1 SGHTA, CDR2 FQGNSA. V was shortened by 5 bases and J by 4 bases, with 12 bases between the two germline ends. The chain's CDR3 is CASSVLDYYNEQFF. DNA for the CDR3: TGTGCCAGCAGCGTCCTGGACTATTACAATGAGCAGTTCTTC.

V and J are TRBV6-6 and TRBJ1-2, with TRBD1 matching over 9 bases. Germline CDR1 and CDR2: MNHNY and SVGAGI (reference sequence). The CDR3 consists of 13 residues. Trimming took 2 bases from V and 8 from J; bases not matched to a gene: 3. The CDR3 protein is CASSYGQGRGYTF. The CDR3, as DNA: TGTGCCAGCAGTTACGGACAGGGGAGGGGCTACACCTTC.

This clone has only one observation. J is TRBJ2-1 and V is TRBV6-5, with 16 bases fitting TRBD2. The CDR3 runs 15 residues. Germline assignment: CDR1 MNHEY and CDR2 SVGAGI. Trimming cost V 6 bases and J 8 bases; bases outside gene matches: 4. CDR3 protein: CASRGLAGGPYEQFF. The DNA of the CDR3 is TGTGCCAGCAGGGGACTAGCGGGAGGGCCCTATGAGCAGTTCTTC.

V gene TRBV7-9 combines with J gene TRBJ1-2; D is ambiguous. In germline, CDR1 is SEHNR, CDR2 FQNEAQ (reference sequence). Trimming removed 8 bases at V and 7 bases at J, with 17 bases between. The CDR3 length is 13 residues. CDR3 residues: CASAELIWSGYTF. The CDR3 DNA reads TGTGCCAGCGCGGAATTAATTTGGAGTGGCTACACCTTC.

This clone has a single count. The chain carries TRBV29-1 and TRBJ1-3, with D unresolved. This CDR3 has 12 amino acids. V lost 5 bases, J lost 4 bases, and 9 bases lay in between. Germline CDR1 and CDR2: SQVTM and ANQGSEA. In DNA, the CDR3 is TGCAGCGTTCGAGGAAAAGGAAACACCATATATTTT. It specifies CSVRGKGNTIYF.

This clone is labeled large. The rearrangement links TRBV28 to TRBJ2-2; D gene unclear. The CDR3 runs 13 residues. V gave up 2 bases and J gave up 3 bases, with 4 bases separating them. Germline CDR1 MDHEN, CDR2 SYDVKM. The DNA of the CDR3 is TGTGCCAGCAGTTTACATGACACCGGGGAGCTGTTTTTT. Amino acid sequence: CASSLHDTGELFF.

This chain links TRBV7-6 with TRBJ2-2; no clear D. The length of the CDR3 is 16 residues. Germline V gene lookup returns CDR1 SGHVS and CDR2 FNYEAQ. V was trimmed by 1 base and J by 6 bases, leaving 15 bases between them. The CDR3 loop reads CASSLDSGSRSGELFF. CDR3 nucleotide sequence: TGTGCCAGCAGCTTAGATTCCGGGTCTAGGTCCGGGGAGCTGTTTTTT.

V and J are TRBV4-2 and TRBJ2-7; TRBD2 agrees at 8 bases. This CDR3 has 14 residues. Germline loops: CDR1 LGHNA, CDR2 YNFKEQ. The V segment lost 1 base and the J segment 2 bases; nucleotides outside the gene matches: 1. In DNA form, the CDR3 reads TGTGCCAGCAGCCAAGGAGCGGGAGCCTACGAGCAGTACTTC. Translated, it gives CASSQGAGAYEQYF.